This T cell receptor beta chain was documented in a study of T cell responses to AZD1222 COVID-19 vaccine. General study points: Elevations in Spike-specific TCR breadth and depth followed administration of two AZD1222 doses. Regions left unmutated in variants are reportedly the target of nearly half of spike-specific TCRs. Females outnumbered males among donors, who were mostly white British; clonal diversity was possibly underestimated. Researchers took repertoire samples only after the peak T cell response had come.

Generated by immunoSEQ multiplex PCR, the TCRdb table keeps only in-frame clones and is missing some. Among approximately 130,000 clones listed, roughly 82% were seen once. Per germline, CDR1 SQVTM and CDR2 ANQGSEA. The CDR3 consists of 12 residues. Trimming removed 6 bases from V and 4 bases from J, with 10 bases in between. This clone was found once. Its matching antigen is unknown. The V and J genes are TRBV29-1 and TRBJ1-3; a weak D match, TRBD1 (5 bases). The sequencing here drew on peripheral blood, taken 28 days after the second AZD1222 dose. The sequence derives from an adult who received the AZD1222 COVID-19 vaccine. The chain's CDR3 is CSVTGSGNTIYF. CDR3 DNA sequence: TGCAGCGTCACAGGTTCAGGAAACACCATATATTTT.